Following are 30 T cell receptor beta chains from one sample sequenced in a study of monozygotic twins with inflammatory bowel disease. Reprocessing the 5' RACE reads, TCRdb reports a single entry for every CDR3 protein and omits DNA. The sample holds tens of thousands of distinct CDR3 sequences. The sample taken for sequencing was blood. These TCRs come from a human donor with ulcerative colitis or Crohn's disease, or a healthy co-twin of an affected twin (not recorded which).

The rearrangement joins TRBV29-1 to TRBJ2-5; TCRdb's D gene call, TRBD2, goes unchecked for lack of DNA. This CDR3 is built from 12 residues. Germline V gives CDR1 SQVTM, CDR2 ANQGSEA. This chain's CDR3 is CSVKSEGETQYF.

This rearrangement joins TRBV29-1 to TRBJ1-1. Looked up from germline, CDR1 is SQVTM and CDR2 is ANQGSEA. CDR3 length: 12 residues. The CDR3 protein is CSVGSGNTEAFF.

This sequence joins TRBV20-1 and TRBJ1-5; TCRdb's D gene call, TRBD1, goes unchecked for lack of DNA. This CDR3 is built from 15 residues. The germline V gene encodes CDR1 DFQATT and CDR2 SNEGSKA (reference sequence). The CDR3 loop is CSAGPGTGEYQPQHF.

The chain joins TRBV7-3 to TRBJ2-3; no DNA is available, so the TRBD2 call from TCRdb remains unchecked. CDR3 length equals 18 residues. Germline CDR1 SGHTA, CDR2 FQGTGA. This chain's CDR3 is CASSLSGPSGGRTDTQYF.

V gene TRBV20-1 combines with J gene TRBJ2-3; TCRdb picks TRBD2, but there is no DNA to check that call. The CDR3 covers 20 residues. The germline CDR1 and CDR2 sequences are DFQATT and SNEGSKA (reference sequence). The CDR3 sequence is CSASLPLGTSGGGYTDTQYF.

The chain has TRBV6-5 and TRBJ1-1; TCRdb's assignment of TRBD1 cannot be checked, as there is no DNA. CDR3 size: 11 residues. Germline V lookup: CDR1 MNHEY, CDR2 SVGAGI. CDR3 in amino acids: CASSYWGGAFF.

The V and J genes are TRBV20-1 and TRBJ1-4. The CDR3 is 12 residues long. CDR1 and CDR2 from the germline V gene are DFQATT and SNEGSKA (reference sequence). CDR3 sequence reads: CSAQVLGEKLFF.

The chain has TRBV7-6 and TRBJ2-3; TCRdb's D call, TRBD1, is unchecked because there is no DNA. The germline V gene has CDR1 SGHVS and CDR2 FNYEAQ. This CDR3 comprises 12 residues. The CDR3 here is CASSWGADTQYF.

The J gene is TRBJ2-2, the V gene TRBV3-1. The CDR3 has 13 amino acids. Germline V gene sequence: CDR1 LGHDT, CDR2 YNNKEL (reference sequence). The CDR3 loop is CASRIGTTGELFF.

This chain's CDR3 is CASSPDQGRRNTEAFF. V is TRBV5-4 and J is TRBJ1-1. CDR1 and CDR2 (germline): SGHNT, YYREEE (reference sequence). CDR3 size: 16 residues.

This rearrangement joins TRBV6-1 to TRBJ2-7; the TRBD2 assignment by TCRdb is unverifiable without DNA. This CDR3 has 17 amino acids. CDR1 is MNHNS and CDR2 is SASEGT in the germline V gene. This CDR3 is CASSGFPTSGGFNEQYF.

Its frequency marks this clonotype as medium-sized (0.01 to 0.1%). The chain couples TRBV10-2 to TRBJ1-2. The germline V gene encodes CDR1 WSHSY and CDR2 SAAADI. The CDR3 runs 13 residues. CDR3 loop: CASSDGINYGYTF.

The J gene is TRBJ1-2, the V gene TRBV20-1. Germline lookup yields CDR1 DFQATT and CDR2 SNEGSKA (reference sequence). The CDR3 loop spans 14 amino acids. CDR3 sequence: CSAIMSRTNYGYTF.

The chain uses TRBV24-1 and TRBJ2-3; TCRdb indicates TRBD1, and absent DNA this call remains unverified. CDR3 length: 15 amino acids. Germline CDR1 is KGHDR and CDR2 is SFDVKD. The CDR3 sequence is CATSETGAPTDTQYF.

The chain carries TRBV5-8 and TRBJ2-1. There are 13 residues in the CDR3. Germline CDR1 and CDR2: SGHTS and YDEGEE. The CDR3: CASSLDGYNEQFF.

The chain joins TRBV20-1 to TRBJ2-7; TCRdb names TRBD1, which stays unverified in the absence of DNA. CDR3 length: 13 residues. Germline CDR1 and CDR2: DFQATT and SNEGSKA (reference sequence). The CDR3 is CSASAGETYEQYF.

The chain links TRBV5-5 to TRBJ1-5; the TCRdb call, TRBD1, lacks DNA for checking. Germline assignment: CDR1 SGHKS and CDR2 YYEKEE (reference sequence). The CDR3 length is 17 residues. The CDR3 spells CASSFPRPRQGNQPQHF.

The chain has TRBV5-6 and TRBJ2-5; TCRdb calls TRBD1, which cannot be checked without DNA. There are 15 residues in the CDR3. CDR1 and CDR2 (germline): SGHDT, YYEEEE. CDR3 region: CASSFRSIKPGAQYF.

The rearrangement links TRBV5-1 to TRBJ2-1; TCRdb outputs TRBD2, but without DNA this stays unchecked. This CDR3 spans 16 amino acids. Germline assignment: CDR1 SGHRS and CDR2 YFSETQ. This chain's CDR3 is CASSPPGLAGVDEQFF.

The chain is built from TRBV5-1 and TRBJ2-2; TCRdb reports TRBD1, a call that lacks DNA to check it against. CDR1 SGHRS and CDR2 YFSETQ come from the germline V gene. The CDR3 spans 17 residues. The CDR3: CASSSTGGRSYTGELFF.

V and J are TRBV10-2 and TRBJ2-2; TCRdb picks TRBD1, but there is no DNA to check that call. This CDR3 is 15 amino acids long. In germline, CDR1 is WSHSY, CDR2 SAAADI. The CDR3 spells CASSGTGRYTGELFF.

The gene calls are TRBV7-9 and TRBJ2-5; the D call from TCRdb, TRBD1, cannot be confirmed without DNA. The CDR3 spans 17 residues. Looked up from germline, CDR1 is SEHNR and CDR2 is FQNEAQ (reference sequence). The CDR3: CASSFGKITGGEETQYF.

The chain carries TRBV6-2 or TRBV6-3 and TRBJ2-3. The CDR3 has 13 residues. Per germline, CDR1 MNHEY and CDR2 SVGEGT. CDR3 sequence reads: CASSTLDTDTQYF.

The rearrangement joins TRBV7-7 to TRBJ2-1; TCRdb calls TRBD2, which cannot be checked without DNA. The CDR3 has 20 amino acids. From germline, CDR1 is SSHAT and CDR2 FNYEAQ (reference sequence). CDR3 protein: CASSPSRPSGEQPIYNEQFF. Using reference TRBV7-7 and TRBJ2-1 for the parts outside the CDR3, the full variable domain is GAGVSQSPRYKVTKRGQDVTLRCDPISSHATLYWYQQALGQGPEFLTYFNYEAQPDKSGLPSDRFSAERPEGSISTLTIQRTEQRDSAMYRCASSPSRPSGEQPIYNEQFFGPGTRLTVL.

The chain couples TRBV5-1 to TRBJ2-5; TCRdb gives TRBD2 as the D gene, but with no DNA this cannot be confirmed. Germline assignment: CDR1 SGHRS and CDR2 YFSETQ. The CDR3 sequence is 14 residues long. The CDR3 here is CASSFSGTKETQYF.

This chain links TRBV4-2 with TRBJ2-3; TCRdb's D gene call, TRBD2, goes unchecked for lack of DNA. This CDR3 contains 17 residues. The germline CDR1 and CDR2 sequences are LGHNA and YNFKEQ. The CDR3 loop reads CASSQVASPEGTDTQYF.

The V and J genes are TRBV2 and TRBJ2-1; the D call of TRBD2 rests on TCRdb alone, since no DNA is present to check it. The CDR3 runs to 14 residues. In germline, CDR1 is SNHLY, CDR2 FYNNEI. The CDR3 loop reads CASRIRGGLYEQFF.

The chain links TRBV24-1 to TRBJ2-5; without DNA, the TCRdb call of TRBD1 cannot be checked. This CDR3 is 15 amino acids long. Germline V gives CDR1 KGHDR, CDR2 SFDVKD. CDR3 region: CATSDRRGLRETQYF.

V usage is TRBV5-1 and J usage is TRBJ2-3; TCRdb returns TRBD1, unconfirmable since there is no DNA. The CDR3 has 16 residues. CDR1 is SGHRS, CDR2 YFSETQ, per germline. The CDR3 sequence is CASSQGTSPRTDTQYF.

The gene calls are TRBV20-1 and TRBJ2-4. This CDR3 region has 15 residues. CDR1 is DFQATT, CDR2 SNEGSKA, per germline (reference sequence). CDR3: CSARSKDLAKNIQYF.